Following are 26 T cell receptor beta chains from one sample sequenced in a study of identical twins. TCRdb processed the 5' RACE reads anew with MiXCR; each CDR3 protein has one entry. The repertoire holds about 520,000 distinct CDR3 sequences, with roughly a fifth as singletons. These data also formed part of another study, on T cells expressing NK-cell markers.

The sample was CD4+ T cells sorted from blood. The receptors stem from a woman younger than 30 in good health.

Worth noting for this clonotype: A much larger clonotype is one base distant, so this may be a read error. The chain links TRBV5-5 to TRBJ2-1, with D perhaps matching TRBD1 or TRBD2 (5 bases each). V lost 3 bases and J 3 bases, leaving 10 bases between the germline ends. Germline V gives CDR1 SGHKS, CDR2 YYEKEE (reference sequence). There are 14 residues in the CDR3. CDR3 sequence reads: CASSSGQLYNEQFF. Here the CDR3 DNA reads TGTGCCAGCAGCTCGGGGCAGCTCTACAATGAGCAGTTCTTC.

Worth noting for this clonotype: An end of the junction differs from the germline gene, which may be a read error. CDR3 loop: CAISDDYRGRAKTGRSNEQFF. The CDR3 DNA is TGTGCCATCAGTGACGATTATAGGGGGCGAGCAAAAACAGGGCGAAGCAATGAGCAGTTCTTC. This chain connects TRBV6-4 to TRBJ2-1; TRBD1 agrees at 7 bases. Germline V CDR1 and CDR2: MRHNA, SNTAGT. The CDR3 extends over 21 amino acids.

This clonotype came up a few times. This rearrangement joins TRBV7-9 to TRBJ2-7; 12 nucleotides line up with TRBD2. CDR3 length: 16 amino acids. Germline lookup yields CDR1 SEHNR and CDR2 FQNEAQ (reference sequence). J gave up 2 bases and V 5 bases, and 7 bases lay outside the gene matches. CDR3 nucleotide sequence: TGTGCCAGCAGCCGTGGGACTAGCGGGTATCCCTACGAGCAGTACTTC. Translation gives CASSRGTSGYPYEQYF.

This clonotype was observed at least ten times. J is TRBJ1-6 and V is TRBV20-1; 9 bases fit TRBD1. The V segment lost 0 bases and the J segment 7 bases; nucleotides outside the gene matches: 4. The CDR3 consists of 15 residues. Germline assignment: CDR1 DFQATT and CDR2 SNEGSKA (reference sequence). CDR3 sequence reads: CSARDGTGRNSPLHF. CDR3 DNA: TGCAGTGCTAGAGATGGGACAGGGAGAAATTCACCCCTCCACTTT.

V and J are TRBV20-1 and TRBJ2-1; 10 bases fit TRBD2. The germline CDR1 and CDR2 sequences are DFQATT and SNEGSKA (reference sequence). This CDR3 spans 16 amino acids. J was trimmed by 4 bases and V by 1 base; bases with no gene match: 7. Here the CDR3 DNA reads TGCAGTGCTAGAGTCGCCGGGACTAGCGAATACAATGAGCAGTTCTTC. This sequence encodes CSARVAGTSEYNEQFF.

This chain uses TRBV20-1 with TRBJ1-2, with D tentatively TRBD1 (6 bases). Germline-derived CDR1 and CDR2 are DFQATT and SNEGSKA (reference sequence). Trimming removed 0 bases at V and 4 bases at J, with 9 bases between. This CDR3 has 13 residues. The CDR3 sequence is CSARDRGGYGYTF. Here the CDR3 DNA reads TGCAGTGCTAGAGACAGGGGCGGCTATGGCTACACCTTC.

J is TRBJ1-1 and V is TRBV7-8; the D gene is possibly TRBD1 (5 bases). Germline CDR1 and CDR2: SGHVS and FQNEAQ. This CDR3 has 15 residues. The V end was cut by 0 bases, the J end by 2 bases, with 10 bases between. As DNA, the CDR3 is TGTGCCAGCAGCTTAGCGCGACAGATAAACACTGAAGCTTTCTTT. The encoded protein is CASSLARQINTEAFF.

The V call is TRBV6-2 or TRBV6-3, the J call TRBJ2-2, with TRBD2 matching over 16 bases. V trimming: 6 bases; J trimming: 7 bases; junction bases outside the gene matches: 8. This CDR3 is built from 17 residues. In germline, CDR1 is MNHEY, CDR2 SVGEGT. The CDR3 DNA is TGTGCCAGCAGCCCGGGACTAGCGGGAGGGCCGGTCGGGGAGCTGTTTTTT. Its protein is CASSPGLAGGPVGELFF.

This clonotype was seen more than once but under ten times. V gene TRBV5-1 combines with J gene TRBJ2-6, with a tentative D call TRBD1 (5 bases). The CDR3 is 13 residues long. Deletions cut 4 bases from V and 11 bases from J, with 13 bases between. Germline CDR1 is SGHRS and CDR2 is YFSETQ. The CDR3 nucleotides read TGCGCCAGCAGCCCGCTTATAGGGGACGTCCTGACTTTC. Translation: CASSPLIGDVLTF.

The rearrangement joins TRBV7-9 to TRBJ2-5; the D gene is possibly TRBD2 (7 bases). V was pared by 5 bases and J by 6 bases, with 13 bases between. The germline CDR1 and CDR2 sequences are SEHNR and FQNEAQ (reference sequence). The CDR3 covers 13 residues. The CDR3 region has the DNA TGTGCCAGCAGCCCTGTGGGGGGGCAGACCCAGTACTTC. Amino acid sequence: CASSPVGGQTQYF.

This rearrangement joins TRBV20-1 to TRBJ2-7, with D maybe TRBD2 (6 bases). Germline assignment: CDR1 DFQATT and CDR2 SNEGSKA (reference sequence). V lost 7 bases and J 0 bases, leaving 16 bases between the germline ends. The CDR3 spans 14 residues. The DNA of the CDR3 is TGCAGTGGGGCCCGCGGGGAAAGCTCCTACGAGCAGTACTTC. Protein product: CSGARGESSYEQYF.

This chain joins TRBV7-2 and TRBJ2-7; D unresolved. V was trimmed by 8 bases and J by 4 bases, leaving 15 bases between them. This CDR3 has 13 amino acids. Germline V gene lookup returns CDR1 SGHTA and CDR2 FQGNSA. Written as DNA, the CDR3 is TGTGCCAGCGCCCACACCCCACTTTACGAGCAGTACTTC. It specifies CASAHTPLYEQYF.

In its sample, this clonotype was seen a few times. The CDR3: CASSLAGGAADYGYTF. DNA of the CDR3: TGTGCCAGCAGCTTGGCCGGGGGGGCTGCTGACTATGGCTACACCTTC. The chain carries TRBV5-5 and TRBJ1-2; weak D call: TRBD1 (6 bases). This CDR3 has 16 residues. CDR1 SGHKS and CDR2 YYEKEE come from the germline V gene (reference sequence). Between the trimmed V and J ends, which lost 0 bases and 3 bases, there was a span of 15 bases.

This clonotype was observed a few times. This chain joins TRBV20-1 and TRBJ2-3; D remains unclear. From germline, CDR1 is DFQATT and CDR2 SNEGSKA (reference sequence). The V and J ends lost 6 bases and 2 bases respectively, with 18 bases between them. The CDR3 is 15 amino acids. The DNA for the CDR3 is TGCAGTGCCTCTTCCTCCCGAGGCTACACAGATACGCAGTATTTT. Protein product: CSASSSRGYTDTQYF.

The V call is TRBV3-1, the J call TRBJ2-5; D not resolved. The germline gives CDR1 LGHDT, CDR2 YNNKEL (reference sequence). V was trimmed by 0 bases and J by 7 bases, leaving 12 bases between them. The CDR3 runs to 14 residues. DNA of the CDR3: TGTGCCAGCAGCCAAGAGGGCCGCGTAGGGACCCAGTACTTC. It is translated as CASSQEGRVGTQYF.

This clonotype occurred a few times. The chain links TRBV7-3 to TRBJ2-7; possibly TRBD2 for D (5 bases). The CDR3 runs 15 residues. The germline V and J ends were trimmed by 1 base and 5 bases, with 15 bases remaining between them. Germline loops: CDR1 SGHTA, CDR2 FQGTGA. CDR3 sequence: CASSLKAGGVHEQYF. In DNA form, the CDR3 reads TGTGCCAGCAGCTTAAAGGCCGGAGGCGTCCACGAGCAGTACTTC.

This clonotype was seen a few times. The V call is TRBV11-2, the J call TRBJ2-1, with 14 bases aligning to TRBD2. There are 19 residues in the CDR3. Germline lookup yields CDR1 SGHAT and CDR2 FQNNGV. Trimming took 2 bases from V and 6 from J; bases not matched to a gene: 12. Here the CDR3 reads CASSLIGLAGGAAGNEQFF. Written as DNA, the CDR3 is TGTGCCAGCAGCTTAATAGGACTAGCGGGAGGAGCGGCGGGCAATGAGCAGTTCTTC.

The CDR3 coding sequence is TGTGCCAGCTCACCAAAGCGGGAGAGTCCAGAGACCCAGTACTTC. Protein: CASSPKRESPETQYF. The chain is built from TRBV18 and TRBJ2-5, with 8 positions matching TRBD2. Germline-derived CDR1 and CDR2 are KGHSH and LQKENI. The CDR3 sequence is 15 residues long. Trimming removed 2 bases from V and 4 bases from J; junction bases left unmatched: 6.

At least ten counts were recorded for this clonotype. The CDR3 region is CSARDNEQFF. The CDR3 bases are TGCAGTGCTAGAGACAATGAGCAGTTCTTC. The V call is TRBV20-1, the J call TRBJ2-1; D unresolved. CDR3 length: 10 residues. Trimming cost V 0 bases and J 6 bases, with 0 bases left between them. The germline gives CDR1 DFQATT, CDR2 SNEGSKA (reference sequence).

The chain joins TRBV10-2 to TRBJ2-7; 9 bases are a match to TRBD2. This CDR3 comprises 13 residues. Losses at the gene ends were 4 bases for V and 6 bases for J; bases not matched to a gene: 4. Looked up from germline, CDR1 is WSHSY and CDR2 is SAAADI. This CDR3 is CASSASGEAEQYF. As DNA, the CDR3 is TGCGCCAGCAGTGCTAGCGGGGAAGCCGAGCAGTACTTC.

This rearrangement joins TRBV20-1 to TRBJ2-3; D may be TRBD2 (5 bases). The CDR3 runs to 14 residues. The germline V gene encodes CDR1 DFQATT and CDR2 SNEGSKA (reference sequence). Between the trimmed V and J ends, which lost 5 bases and 4 bases, there was a span of 16 bases. CDR3 residues: CSASRGSSADTQYF. In nucleotides, the CDR3 is TGCAGTGCTTCCCGGGGTAGCTCAGCAGATACGCAGTATTTT.

This clonotype was found a few times. This rearrangement joins TRBV12-3 or TRBV12-4 to TRBJ1-2; 8 bases are a match to TRBD1. V shed 6 bases and J 4 bases; nucleotides not matched to a gene: 4. The CDR3 has 13 amino acids. CDR3 in DNA: TGTGCCAGCAGCCCAACAGGGGGCTATGGCTACACCTTC. It yields the protein CASSPTGGYGYTF.

This clonotype occurred many times. This chain connects TRBV29-1 to TRBJ2-5; D is unresolved. The CDR3 loop spans 12 amino acids. Germline assignment: CDR1 SQVTM and CDR2 ANQGSEA. V was trimmed by 3 bases and J by 5 bases, leaving 10 bases between them. CDR3 coding DNA: TGCAGCGTTGAGGCGGAAGGCGAGACCCAGTACTTC. Encoded protein: CSVEAEGETQYF.

The chain couples TRBV19 to TRBJ2-1; the D gene could be TRBD1 or TRBD2 (5 bases each). V lost 7 bases, J lost 4 bases, and 17 bases lay in between. The CDR3 is 15 amino acids. CDR1 is LNHDA, CDR2 SQIVND, per germline (reference sequence). This CDR3 is CASTPGRSYYNEQFF. CDR3 in DNA: TGTGCCAGTACCCCGGGACGGAGCTATTACAATGAGCAGTTCTTC.

This chain joins TRBV20-1 and TRBJ2-5; 7 bases match TRBD2. The CDR3 extends over 13 amino acids. V trimming: 5 bases; J trimming: 5 bases; junction bases outside the gene matches: 8. CDR1 and CDR2 from the germline V gene are DFQATT and SNEGSKA (reference sequence). The CDR3 loop reads CSAHEGGRETQYF. CDR3 in DNA: TGCAGTGCTCATGAGGGAGGGAGGGAGACCCAGTACTTC.

V is TRBV3-1 and J is TRBJ2-3; TRBD2 matches 8 bases. V shed 0 bases and J 9 bases; nucleotides not matched to a gene: 11. Germline V lookup: CDR1 LGHDT, CDR2 YNNKEL (reference sequence). This CDR3 has 16 residues. In DNA, the CDR3 is TGTGCCAGCAGCCAAGAAGGGCTAGCGGGCAGAGGGACGCAGTATTTT. Amino acids: CASSQEGLAGRGTQYF.